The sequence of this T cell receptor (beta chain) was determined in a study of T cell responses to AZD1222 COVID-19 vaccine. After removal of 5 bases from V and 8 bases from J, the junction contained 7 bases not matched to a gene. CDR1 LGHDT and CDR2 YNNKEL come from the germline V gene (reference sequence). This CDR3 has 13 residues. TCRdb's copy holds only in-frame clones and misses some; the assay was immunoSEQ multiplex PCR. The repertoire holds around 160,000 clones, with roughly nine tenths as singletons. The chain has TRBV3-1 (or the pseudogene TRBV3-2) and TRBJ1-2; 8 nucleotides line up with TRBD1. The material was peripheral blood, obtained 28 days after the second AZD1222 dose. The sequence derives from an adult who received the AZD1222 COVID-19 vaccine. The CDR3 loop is CASSRATGDGYTF. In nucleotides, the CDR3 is TGTGCCAGCAGCAGAGCGACAGGGGACGGCTACACCTTC.